A selection of T cell receptor beta chains follows, all from one sample in a study of control samples from healthy donors and cancer patients. TCRdb's copy holds only in-frame clones and misses some; the assay was immunoSEQ multiplex PCR. This sample carries about 20,000 clones, 65% to 90% of them seen once, and the ten largest clones take around 29%. Sequencing used PBMCs. The receptors stem from a man between 60 and 75 years old with head and neck cancer. Both conserved end residues are part of each CDR3. D genes are given only for firm matches. A clone size is listed for some rows: how often the clone was seen (once, few, many), or a class if it is expanded.

TRBJ2-2 NA NA TRBV5-4 CASSYGRGGGELFF TGTGCCAGCAGCTACGGAAGGGGGGGCGGGGAGCTGTTTTTT
TRBJ2-3 TRBD2 once TRBV24-1 CATSDSRINGTSGILVDTQYF TGTGCCACCAGTGACTCTAGGATTAACGGGACTAGCGGGATTTTAGTAGATACGCAGTATTTT
TRBJ1-2 NA NA TRBV4-2 CASSQAFRSREYGYTF TGTGCCAGCAGCCAAGCGTTCCGGTCGAGGGAGTATGGCTACACCTTC
TRBJ1-2 NA NA TRBV5-6 CASSLVGAQGYGYTF TGTGCCAGCAGCTTGGTAGGGGCGCAAGGCTATGGCTACACCTTC
TRBJ1-2 NA NA TRBV3-1/TRBV3-2 CASSQEGGYTF TGTGCCAGCAGCCAAGAGGGGGGCTACACCTTC
TRBJ2-1 TRBD2 NA TRBV19 CASSVTSGGARDRGNEQFF TGTGCCAGTAGCGTGACTAGCGGGGGGGCGCGGGATCGGGGAAATGAGCAGTTCTTC
TRBJ2-7 TRBD1 NA TRBV7-2 CASSFTTGTYEQYF TGTGCCAGCAGCTTCACGACAGGGACATACGAGCAGTACTTC
TRBJ2-5 NA NA TRBV11-3 CASSLGAETQYF TGTGCCAGCAGCTTAGGGGCTGAGACCCAGTACTTC
TRBJ2-6 TRBD1 NA TRBV4-3 CASSLRQGAAGANVLTF TGCGCCAGCAGCCTTCGACAGGGGGCGGCGGGGGCCAACGTCCTGACTTTC
TRBJ2-1 NA NA TRBV15 CATSRGPGIGNEQFF TGTGCCACCAGCAGAGGCCCAGGGATTGGGAATGAGCAGTTCTTC
TRBJ1-3 TRBD1 NA TRBV5-4 CASSPGQVAGNTIYF TGTGCCAGCAGCCCAGGACAGGTGGCTGGAAACACCATATATTTT
TRBJ1-1 TRBD1 once TRBV4-3 CASSLTGTGGAVNTEAFF TGCGCCAGCAGTCTTACCGGGACAGGGGGCGCGGTGAACACTGAAGCTTTCTTT
TRBJ2-1 NA NA TRBV5-6 CASSLGPRLGLGNEQFF TGTGCCAGCAGCTTGGGGCCAAGACTAGGCTTAGGCAATGAGCAGTTCTTC
TRBJ1-2 TRBD1 few TRBV19 CASRKTRNADRVDYGYTF TGTGCCAGTAGGAAGACCAGGAATGCGGACAGGGTAGACTATGGCTACACCTTC
TRBJ1-2 TRBD1 NA TRBV6-5 CASSSDRGSYGYTF TGTGCCAGCAGTTCGGACAGGGGGAGCTATGGCTACACCTTC
TRBJ1-1 NA once TRBV2 CASRRTDEMNTEAFF TGTGCCAGCAGAAGGACGGATGAGATGAACACTGAAGCTTTCTTT
TRBJ2-7 TRBD2 NA TRBV7-8 CASSSRGAYEQYF TGTGCCAGCAGCTCACGGGGGGCCTACGAGCAGTACTTC
TRBJ1-4 TRBD1 NA TRBV5-5 CASRAGQGFEKLFF TGTGCCAGCAGGGCGGGACAGGGATTCGAAAAACTGTTTTTT
TRBJ2-5 NA NA TRBV28 CASSLTGTPQETQYF TGTGCCAGCAGTCTTACCGGGACCCCCCAAGAGACCCAGTACTTC
TRBJ2-7 NA NA TRBV4-3 CASSQDRSYEQYF TGCGCCAGCAGCCAAGACAGGAGCTACGAGCAGTACTTC
TRBJ2-2 TRBD2 NA TRBV6-6 CASNPVVAGGELFF TGTGCCAGCAACCCCGTGGTAGCGGGTGGGGAGCTGTTTTTT
TRBJ2-1 NA NA TRBV11-3 CASSKTGFNEQFF TGTGCCAGCAGTAAAACGGGGTTTAATGAGCAGTTCTTC
TRBJ2-7 TRBD2 NA TRBV7-2 CASSLTETSGGYF TGTGCCAGCAGCTTGACCGAGACTAGCGGGGGATACTTC
TRBJ2-1 TRBD2 NA TRBV7-9 CASSDGRTSAEQFF TGTGCCAGCAGCGATGGGAGAACTAGCGCGGAGCAGTTCTTC
TRBJ2-1 NA NA TRBV9 CASSTWDGHNEQFF TGTGCCAGCAGCACATGGGACGGTCACAATGAGCAGTTCTTC
TRBJ2-1 NA NA TRBV5-8 CASSFQGHRSYNEQFF TGTGCCAGCAGCTTCCAGGGACACCGCTCCTACAATGAGCAGTTCTTC
TRBJ2-7 NA once TRBV29-1 CSVKDRIMYEQYF TGCAGCGTAAAGGATAGAATTATGTACGAGCAGTACTTC
TRBJ2-7 NA NA TRBV5-5 CASSPWHSYEQYF TGTGCCAGCAGCCCCTGGCATTCCTACGAGCAGTACTTC
TRBJ2-1 TRBD2 NA TRBV6-5 CASSIAGGPGNEQFF TGTGCCAGCAGTATAGCGGGAGGGCCAGGGAATGAGCAGTTCTTC
TRBJ1-6 NA NA TRBV11-2 CASGLQQVYNSPLHF TGTGCCAGCGGTCTACAACAGGTTTATAATTCACCCCTCCACTTT
TRBJ2-7 TRBD1 NA TRBV27 CASSLGQGSEQYF TGTGCCAGCAGTTTGGGACAGGGTAGCGAGCAGTACTTC
TRBJ2-3 NA once TRBV24-1 CATSDPRGNTDTQYF TGTGCCACCAGTGACCCCCGTGGGAACACAGATACGCAGTATTTT
TRBJ1-2 TRBD1 few TRBV5-4 CAEGRGRSYTF TGTGCCGAAGGTAGGGGGCGAAGCTACACCTTC
TRBJ2-1 NA few TRBV21-1 CASSKDRSGLLSYNEQFF TGTGCCAGCAGCAAAGACCGCTCGGGACTCCTCTCCTACAATGAGCAGTTCTTC
TRBJ2-1 NA once TRBV5-6 CASSRTSPHYNEQFF TGTGCCAGCAGCCGCACTTCGCCCCACTACAATGAGCAGTTCTTC
TRBJ2-1 TRBD2 NA TRBV6-6 CASSIASGYEQFF TGTGCCAGCAGTATAGCTAGCGGCTATGAGCAGTTCTTC
TRBJ1-4 NA NA TRBV12-3/TRBV12-4 CASSEQTEKLFF TGTGCCAGCAGTGAACAGACTGAAAAACTGTTTTTT
TRBJ1-2 NA NA TRBV7-2 CASSLADDYGYTF TGTGCCAGCAGCTTAGCTGACGACTATGGCTACACCTTC
TRBJ1-6 NA NA TRBV14 CASSQGLQPNSALHF TGTGCCAGCAGCCAAGGCTTACAGCCTAATTCGGCCCTCCACTTT
TRBJ2-7 TRBD1 NA TRBV5-1 CASSLGQGIGEQYF TGCGCCAGCAGCTTGGGACAGGGAATCGGGGAGCAGTACTTC
TRBJ2-7 TRBD1 NA TRBV28 CASSPPWTGVNEQYF TGTGCCAGCAGTCCCCCCTGGACAGGGGTGAACGAGCAGTACTTC
TRBJ2-1 TRBD1 NA TRBV19 CASRGTGGAYNEQFF TGTGCCAGTAGGGGGACAGGGGGCGCCTACAATGAGCAGTTCTTC
TRBJ2-3 TRBD2 NA TRBV18 CASSPPGLERDGVQYF TGTGCCAGCTCACCTCCGGGACTAGAGAGGGATGGGGTGCAGTATTTT
TRBJ2-3 TRBD2 NA TRBV28 CASTGTSGGFITDTQYF TGTGCCAGTACCGGGACTAGCGGGGGGTTTATCACAGATACGCAGTATTTT
TRBJ2-3 TRBD2 NA TRBV6-4 CASSDRGGTDTQYF TGTGCCAGCAGTGACCGGGGGGGCACAGATACGCAGTATTTT
TRBJ2-3 TRBD1 NA TRBV16 CASSRWTGLTDTQYF TGTGCCAGCAGCCGTTGGACAGGACTCACAGATACGCAGTATTTT